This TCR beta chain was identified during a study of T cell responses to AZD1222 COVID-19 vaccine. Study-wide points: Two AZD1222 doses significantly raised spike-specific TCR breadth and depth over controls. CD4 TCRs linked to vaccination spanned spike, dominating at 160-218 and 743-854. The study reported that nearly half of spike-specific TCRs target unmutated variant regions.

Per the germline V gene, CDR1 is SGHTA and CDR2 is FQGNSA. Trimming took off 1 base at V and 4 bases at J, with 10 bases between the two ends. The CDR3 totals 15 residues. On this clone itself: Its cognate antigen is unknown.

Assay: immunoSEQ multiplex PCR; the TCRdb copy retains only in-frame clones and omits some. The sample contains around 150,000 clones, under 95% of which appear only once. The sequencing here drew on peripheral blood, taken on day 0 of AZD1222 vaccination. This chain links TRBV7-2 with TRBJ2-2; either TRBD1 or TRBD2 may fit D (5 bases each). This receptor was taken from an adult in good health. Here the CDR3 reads CASSLVGTRTGELFF. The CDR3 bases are TGTGCCAGCAGCTTAGTCGGGACGCGCACCGGGGAGCTGTTTTTT.